This T cell receptor (beta chain) was sequenced in a study of CD8+ T cells in alopecia areata. Across the whole study: A regimen of oral tofacitinib, 5 to 10 mg twice daily, was given to treated patients.

Indicated treatment: oral pan-JAK inhibitor, 5-10 mg twice daily. This clone was observed a few times. The antigen remains undetermined. The authors extracted RNA and reverse transcribed it into cDNA as the sequencing template. Method: immunoSEQ multiplex PCR; TCRdb's copy keeps in-frame clones and lacks some. The table shows roughly 230,000 clones, with around two fifths occurring only once. Germline V CDR1 and CDR2: GTSNPN, SVGIG (reference sequence). Trimming took 1 base from V and 7 from J, leaving 11 bases between them. This CDR3 spans 13 amino acids. The study, taken as a whole, reports: There were many expanded lesional clones persisting in scalp and blood during tofacitinib. Just one nonresponder means the tie between baseline CD8+ expansion and response stays uncertain.

The gene calls are TRBV30 and TRBJ1-5; D possibly corresponds to TRBD1 (6 bases). The source of this sequence is a human donor with alopecia areata. The specimen comprised CD4+ T cells sorted from blood, sampled at approximately week 37, from a patient treated with tofacitinib. The CDR3 spells CAWSAGEGQPQHF. CDR3 nucleotides: TGTGCCTGGAGTGCAGGGGAAGGACAGCCCCAGCATTTT.